Described below is a single T cell receptor beta chain sequence and its context. The data were obtained in a study of blood T cell repertoires in COVID-19. Overall study context: COVID-19 samples from acute and convalescent phases originated in the United States, Italy and Spain.

Clones were sequenced by immunoSEQ multiplex PCR, and TCRdb holds only the in-frame ones, with some missing. Among about 200,000 clones listed, around 80% were seen once. The CDR3 contains 18 residues. The V gene's germline CDR1 is SGDLS and CDR2 YYNGEE. The ends were cut back, 3 bases at V and 3 bases at J, with 22 bases in the middle. This chain links TRBV9 with TRBJ2-1, with D unclear. The sequence came from a human donor with acute or convalescent COVID-19. The donor label of this sample is uncertain. Sequencing was carried out using peripheral blood. The chain's CDR3 is CASSARLSDSLIYNEQFF. The CDR3 DNA is TGTGCCAGCAGCGCCAGACTTTCTGATTCCCTTATCTACAATGAGCAGTTCTTC. Variable domain in full (rest from reference TRBV9 and TRBJ2-1): DSGVTQTPKHLITATGQRVTLRCSPRSGDLSVYWYQQSLDQGLQFLIQYYNGEERAKGNILERFSAQQFPDLHSELNLSSLELGDSALYFCASSARLSDSLIYNEQFFGPGTRLTVL.